These 31 T cell receptor beta chains share one sample of origin, sequenced in a study of blood T cell repertoires in COVID-19. Produced via immunoSEQ multiplex PCR; TCRdb's table is partial and in-frame only. The sample has 150,000 to 200,000 clones; around 82% are singletons. Sequences were obtained from peripheral blood. These receptors were obtained from a man aged 60-69 years with active or convalescent COVID-19.

This clone occurred a few times. The chain has TRBV5-1 and TRBJ2-3; 13 bases are shared with TRBD2. This CDR3 has 18 amino acids. CDR1 and CDR2 (germline): SGHRS, YFSETQ. Germline trimming cut 0 bases from V and 6 bases from J; bases unmatched to any gene: 10. The CDR3 here is CASSLGLRTSGSLDTQYF. The CDR3 bases are TGCGCCAGCAGCTTGGGTTTGAGGACTAGCGGGAGTTTGGATACGCAGTATTTT.

V usage is TRBV5-1 and J usage is TRBJ2-3, with 8 bases lining up with TRBD1. The length of the CDR3 is 12 residues. CDR1 is SGHRS and CDR2 is YFSETQ in the germline V gene. Germline trimming cut 5 bases from V and 9 bases from J; bases unmatched to any gene: 5. This chain's CDR3 is CASREQGDTQYF. The CDR3 bases are TGCGCCAGCAGGGAACAGGGGGACACGCAGTATTTT.

The chain links TRBV27 to TRBJ1-5, with 8 positions matching TRBD1. Germline CDR1 MNHEY, CDR2 SMNVEV (reference sequence). The V segment lost 5 bases and the J segment 1 base; nucleotides outside the gene matches: 7. This CDR3 comprises 16 residues. For the CDR3, the DNA is TGTGCCAGCAGTCCTCGGACAGGGAGCAGCAATCAGCCCCAGCATTTT. This encodes CASSPRTGSSNQPQHF.

The chain has TRBV18 and TRBJ1-3; D gene uncertain. CDR3 length: 15 residues. CDR1 KGHSH and CDR2 LQKENI come from the germline V gene. Trimming stripped 6 bases from V and 2 bases from J, with 14 bases between. CDR3: CASSRSVQAGNTIYF. The CDR3 nucleotides read TGTGCCAGCTCTCGATCGGTGCAGGCTGGAAACACCATATATTTT.

This chain connects TRBV5-5 to TRBJ2-7, with TRBD2 matching over 13 bases. The CDR3 length is 18 residues. Trimming cost V 0 bases and J 3 bases; bases outside gene matches: 9. CDR1 and CDR2 from the germline V gene are SGHKS and YYEKEE (reference sequence). Here the CDR3 reads CASSLDRLAGGLLYEQYF. The CDR3, as DNA: TGTGCCAGCAGCTTGGACAGACTAGCGGGGGGCCTACTCTACGAGCAGTACTTC.

The chain uses TRBV5-1 and TRBJ1-2; 7 bases fit TRBD1. The V gene end was trimmed by 4 bases and the J gene end by 3 bases; junction bases not matched to a gene: 9. The germline gives CDR1 SGHRS, CDR2 YFSETQ. This CDR3 has 15 amino acids. CDR3 sequence: CASSRYMGTDYGYTF. The CDR3 bases are TGCGCCAGCAGCCGATATATGGGGACAGACTATGGCTACACCTTC. Combining the CDR3 with reference TRBV5-1 and TRBJ1-2 gives the whole variable domain KAGVTQTPRYLIKTRGQQVTLSCSPISGHRSVSWYQQTPGQGLQFLFEYFSETQRNKGNFPGRFSGRQFSNSRSEMNVSTLELGDSALYLCASSRYMGTDYGYTFGSGTRLTVV.

The chain employs TRBV19 and TRBJ1-2, with 8 bases identical to TRBD1. CDR1 LNHDA and CDR2 SQIVND come from the germline V gene (reference sequence). The CDR3 contains 17 residues. Unmatched junction bases numbered 13, after V lost 6 bases and J lost 1 base. The CDR3, as DNA: TGTGCCAGTAGCAACCCTTACGACAGGGGCCTTAACTATGGCTACACCTTC. It codes for CASSNPYDRGLNYGYTF.

V gene TRBV13 combines with J gene TRBJ2-7; a weak D match, TRBD1 (5 bases). CDR3 length: 12 residues. The germline V gene encodes CDR1 PRHDT and CDR2 FYEKMQ (reference sequence). V was cut by 5 bases and J by 3 bases, with 8 bases left in between. The CDR3 DNA reads TGTGCCAGCAGCGGCAGGGACTACGAGCAGTACTTC. Translation: CASSGRDYEQYF.

The J gene is TRBJ2-5, the V gene TRBV11-3, with D perhaps TRBD2 (5 bases). The V gene's germline CDR1 is SGHNT and CDR2 YENEEA. This CDR3 comprises 13 residues. V gave up 5 bases and J gave up 7 bases, with 14 bases separating them. The CDR3 nucleotides read TGTGCCAGCAGCCCCCCCGGGAAAACGACCCAGTACTTC. This encodes CASSPPGKTTQYF.

The genes are TRBV28 and TRBJ2-5; 9 nucleotides agree with TRBD2. CDR1 is MDHEN and CDR2 is SYDVKM in the germline V gene. V lost 6 bases to trimming and J lost 5 bases; unmatched junction nucleotides: 10. This CDR3 contains 15 residues. The CDR3 loop is CASRNSGRGRETQYF. The DNA of the CDR3 is TGTGCCAGCAGGAATAGCGGGAGAGGACGGGAGACCCAGTACTTC. The full variable domain, rest sourced from reference TRBV28 and TRBJ2-5, is DVKVTQSSRYLVKRTGEKVFLECVQDMDHENMFWYRQDPGLGLRLIYFSYDVKMKEKGDIPEGYSVSREKKERFSLILESASTNQTSMYLCASRNSGRGRETQYFGPGTRLLVL.

The chain recombines TRBV13 with TRBJ2-6; no clear D gene. V gave up 7 bases and J gave up 0 bases, with 10 bases separating them. Germline V gene lookup returns CDR1 PRHDT and CDR2 FYEKMQ (reference sequence). The CDR3 has 15 residues. CDR3 coding DNA: TGTGCCAGCACTCAGTCCCACTCTGGGGCCAACGTCCTGACTTTC. It specifies CASTQSHSGANVLTF.

This clone was recorded a few times. V usage is TRBV7-9 and J usage is TRBJ1-1, with D possibly TRBD1 on 5 matching bases. The germline V gene encodes CDR1 SEHNR and CDR2 FQNEAQ (reference sequence). The CDR3 consists of 15 residues. V gave up 3 bases and J gave up 3 bases, with 14 bases separating them. This chain's CDR3 is CASSFGGVVDTEAFF. CDR3 bases: TGTGCCAGCAGCTTCGGGGGGGTCGTTGACACTGAAGCTTTCTTT.

The CDR3 is CATQRNSNQPQHF. The CDR3 DNA reads TGTGCCACCCAGCGAAATAGCAATCAGCCCCAGCATTTT. The chain links TRBV24-1 to TRBJ1-5, with unresolved D. CDR1 and CDR2 (germline): KGHDR, SFDVKD. With 9 bases removed from V and 0 bases from J, the gap between germline ends came to 8 bases. This CDR3 is built from 13 residues.

The genes are TRBV7-6 and TRBJ1-6, with 9 bases fitting TRBD1. Germline assignment: CDR1 SGHVS and CDR2 FNYEAQ. V shed 5 bases, J shed 7 bases, and the junction held 9 bases outside the gene matches. This CDR3 is built from 16 residues. CDR3 residues: CASSPRPDRGNSPLHF. The CDR3 bases are TGTGCCAGCAGCCCGCGCCCGGACAGGGGCAATTCACCCCTCCACTTT.

The chain carries TRBV5-1 and TRBJ2-3; TRBD2 matches 10 bases. The CDR3 length is 17 residues. CDR1 and CDR2 (germline): SGHRS, YFSETQ. After removal of 4 bases from V and 0 bases from J, the junction contained 8 bases not matched to a gene. The CDR3 protein is CASSGLLAGASTDTQYF. The CDR3 nucleotides are TGCGCCAGCAGCGGACTTCTAGCGGGGGCGAGCACAGATACGCAGTATTTT.

The chain has TRBV28 and TRBJ1-2; D possibly corresponds to TRBD1 (5 bases). Germline assignment: CDR1 MDHEN and CDR2 SYDVKM. The CDR3 is made up of 14 amino acids. Trimming cost V 7 bases and J 2 bases, with 14 bases left between them. The CDR3 protein is CASTGGGRNYGYTF. The CDR3 DNA follows: TGTGCCAGCACCGGGGGGGGACGGAACTATGGCTACACCTTC.

V usage is TRBV19 and J usage is TRBJ1-4; D is uncertain. This CDR3 contains 14 residues. Trimming stripped 7 bases from V and 3 bases from J, with 12 bases between. Germline V CDR1 and CDR2: LNHDA, SQIVND (reference sequence). CDR3 residues: CASTAGTPNEKLFF. The CDR3 DNA reads TGTGCCAGTACCGCAGGCACACCTAATGAAAAACTGTTTTTT.

This chain links TRBV15 with TRBJ2-6; 7 positions agree with TRBD1. Germline values: CDR1 LNHNV, CDR2 YYDKDF (reference sequence). Unmatched junction bases numbered 15, after V lost 0 bases and J lost 1 base. The CDR3 contains 21 residues. This chain's CDR3 is CATSRDLGGAWGFSGANVLTF. CDR3 bases: TGTGCCACCAGCAGAGATCTAGGGGGCGCGTGGGGTTTTTCTGGGGCCAACGTCCTGACTTTC.

V gene TRBV5-1 combines with J gene TRBJ2-1; 8 bases match TRBD2. There are 15 residues in the CDR3. The V segment lost 0 bases and the J segment 8 bases; nucleotides outside the gene matches: 7. The germline V gene encodes CDR1 SGHRS and CDR2 YFSETQ. The CDR3 DNA follows: TGCGCCAGCAGCTTGGGAAGCGGGAGCGGGGATGAGCAGTTCTTC. Amino acids: CASSLGSGSGDEQFF. The full variable domain, in which reference TRBV5-1 and TRBJ2-1 provide the parts outside the CDR3, is KAGVTQTPRYLIKTRGQQVTLSCSPISGHRSVSWYQQTPGQGLQFLFEYFSETQRNKGNFPGRFSGRQFSNSRSEMNVSTLELGDSALYLCASSLGSGSGDEQFFGPGTRLTVL.

This clone was observed a handful of times. The V and J genes are TRBV9 and TRBJ1-2, with TRBD1 matching 10 bases. V lost 3 bases and J lost 3; bases outside the gene matches: 2. CDR1 SGDLS and CDR2 YYNGEE come from the germline V gene. The CDR3 covers 14 residues. CDR3 coding DNA: TGTGCCAGCAGCGAGACAGGGGGCGACTATGGCTACACCTTC. This encodes CASSETGGDYGYTF.

A few counts support this clone. V usage is TRBV5-1 and J usage is TRBJ2-6, with D hard to call. CDR1 is SGHRS, CDR2 YFSETQ, per germline. This CDR3 is 14 amino acids long. The V end lost 3 bases, the J end lost 0 bases, and 4 bases lay between the germline ends. The CDR3 is CASSYYSGANVLTF. CDR3 in DNA: TGCGCCAGCAGCTACTACTCTGGGGCCAACGTCCTGACTTTC.

V usage is TRBV7-3 and J usage is TRBJ1-4; no firm D call. Per the germline V gene, CDR1 is SGHTA and CDR2 is FQGTGA. Trimming pared 5 bases from V and 0 bases from J, leaving 10 bases between. The CDR3 contains 15 residues. CDR3 region: CASSANGATNEKLFF. The CDR3 nucleotides are TGTGCCAGCAGCGCCAACGGGGCAACTAATGAAAAACTGTTTTTT.

The chain links TRBV9 to TRBJ1-2; maybe TRBD1 (5 bases). Per the germline V gene, CDR1 is SGDLS and CDR2 is YYNGEE. The CDR3 has 15 residues. With 1 base removed from V and 8 bases from J, the gap between germline ends came to 18 bases. The CDR3 sequence is CASSVTQASLGGYTF. CDR3 coding DNA: TGTGCCAGCAGCGTAACACAGGCGAGTTTGGGGGGCTACACCTTC.

The chain has TRBV25-1 and TRBJ2-1; 10 nucleotides match TRBD2. Germline lookup yields CDR1 MGHDK and CDR2 SYGVNS. The CDR3 is made up of 16 amino acids. V trimming: 3 bases; J trimming: 6 bases; junction bases outside the gene matches: 8. The CDR3 spells CASSDSSGRALNEQFF. CDR3 coding DNA: TGTGCCAGCAGTGACTCGAGCGGGAGGGCTCTCAATGAGCAGTTCTTC.

V gene TRBV11-3 combines with J gene TRBJ2-1, with 12 bases lining up with TRBD2. The junction had 11 bases not matched to a gene; V was cut back by 5 bases and J by 0 bases. The CDR3 extends over 19 amino acids. Germline assignment: CDR1 SGHNT and CDR2 YENEEA. CDR3 amino acids: CASSPRGGLAGSSYNEQFF. CDR3 DNA: TGTGCCAGCAGCCCCCGAGGAGGACTAGCGGGGAGCTCCTACAATGAGCAGTTCTTC.

This CDR3 reads CASSEGGLNTEAFF. The CDR3 coding sequence is TGTGCCAGCAGTGAAGGCGGGCTGAACACTGAAGCTTTCTTT. The chain is built from TRBV6-1 and TRBJ1-1; D unclear. Germline-derived CDR1 and CDR2 are MNHNS and SASEGT. The CDR3 covers 14 residues. The germline V and J ends were trimmed by 1 base and 0 bases, with 6 bases remaining between them.

The CDR3 protein is CASSLAGSGVAETQYF. Here the CDR3 DNA reads TGTGCCAGCAGCTTAGCAGGATCGGGAGTAGCCGAGACCCAGTACTTC. V and J are TRBV7-9 and TRBJ2-5; the D gene is possibly TRBD2 (6 bases). The V and J ends lost 0 bases and 5 bases respectively, with 16 bases between them. The CDR3 consists of 16 residues. Germline V gives CDR1 SEHNR, CDR2 FQNEAQ (reference sequence).

This clone was detected once. The chain employs TRBV21-1 and TRBJ1-6. TRBV21-1 corresponds to a pseudogene. The CDR3 covers 15 residues. CDR3 residues: CASSGTHWTGSPLHF. In DNA, the CDR3 is TGTGCCAGCAGCGGAACACATTGGACTGGTTCACCCCTCCACTTT.

The J gene is TRBJ1-1, the V gene TRBV5-1; TRBD1 agrees at 10 bases. CDR1 is SGHRS and CDR2 is YFSETQ in the germline V gene. The CDR3 has 14 residues. J was trimmed by 4 bases and V by 3 bases; bases with no gene match: 3. The CDR3: CASSWTGGSTEAFF. The CDR3, as DNA: TGCGCCAGCAGCTGGACAGGGGGGTCCACTGAAGCTTTCTTT.

V and J are TRBV14 and TRBJ2-1; 10 nucleotides align to TRBD2. With 4 bases clipped from V and 6 bases from J, the junction kept 3 bases outside the gene matches. Germline V lookup: CDR1 SGHDN, CDR2 FVKESK. This CDR3 is 14 amino acids long. This chain's CDR3 is CASSLRTSGNEQFF. CDR3 nucleotide sequence: TGTGCCAGCAGCCTACGGACTAGCGGCAATGAGCAGTTCTTC.

This chain connects TRBV12-2 to TRBJ2-7; the table names TRBD2, a call not compared with the DNA. TRBV12-2 is annotated as a pseudogene. The CDR3 is 13 amino acids. CDR3 region: CASRKRTGYEQYF. The CDR3 DNA is TGTGCAAGTCGTAAGCGGACGGGGTACGAGCAGTACTTC.